The rows below give T cell receptor beta chains drawn from one sample of a study of blood T cell repertoires in COVID-19. Data came from immunoSEQ multiplex PCR; TCRdb stores just in-frame clones and leaves some out. The data hold about 230,000 clones, with 65% to 90% observed a single time. The sample taken for sequencing was peripheral blood. These TCRs come from a man in his fifties or sixties with COVID-19, enrolled during active disease. CDR3s include the opening cysteine and the closing phenylalanine or tryptophan. A D gene is named only where the DNA matches it firmly. Some rows mark clone size as missing; the rest say once, few, many or name a class of expanded clone.

d_gene	v_gene	abundance	j_gene	CDR3nt	CDR3aa
TRBD1	TRBV28	NA	TRBJ1-3	TGTGCCAGCAGTCAATCAAGGGGCAGGGGGCGCAGTACTGGAAACACCATATATTTT	CASSQSRGRGRSTGNTIYF
TRBD1	TRBV7-2	once	TRBJ1-4	TGTGCCAGCAGCTTAGCTATCTCAGGGGGTACAACTAATGAAAAACTGTTTTTT	CASSLAISGGTTNEKLFF
TRBD1	TRBV25-1	NA	TRBJ1-1	TGTGCCAGCAGGACAGGGATTAACACTGAAGCTTTCTTT	CASRTGINTEAFF
NA	TRBV29-1	NA	TRBJ1-1	TGCAGCGTTGAACTAGGACAGCACATCAGTGGCACTGAAGCTTTCTTT	CSVELGQHISGTEAFF
TRBD2	TRBV30	NA	TRBJ2-6	TGTGCCTGGACGGGAGGGGCAAACTCTGGGGCCAACGTCCTGACTTTC	CAWTGGANSGANVLTF
NA	TRBV21-1	NA	TRBJ1-2	TGTGCCAGCAGCAAAGAAGGACAGCCGTCTACTTATGGCTACACCTTC	CASSKEGQPSTYGYTF
NA	TRBV9	NA	TRBJ2-4	TGTGCCAGCAGCGTTTCGGTAGCCAAAAACATTCAGTACTTC	CASSVSVAKNIQYF
TRBD2	TRBV7-2	NA	TRBJ2-1	TGTGCCAGCAGCTTAACTAGCGGGGGCCACAATGAGCAGTTCTTC	CASSLTSGGHNEQFF
NA	TRBV6-2/TRBV6-3	once	TRBJ2-5	TGTGCCAGCAGTTACTCGGTTGGGGCGTGGGTGGATCAAGAGACCCAGTACTTC	CASSYSVGAWVDQETQYF
TRBD1	TRBV5-1	NA	TRBJ2-5	TGCGCCAGCAGCTTGGGGGCCCAGGGGACAGCAGAGACCCAGTACTTC	CASSLGAQGTAETQYF
NA	TRBV2	once	TRBJ2-4	TGTGCCAGCAAGGTTGCTAGCGAGAGCCTCCCGTCCTTC	CASKVASESLPSF
TRBD2	TRBV2	NA	TRBJ2-5	TGTGCCAGCGGGAGTAGCGGGTACCAAGAGACCCAGTACTTC	CASGSSGYQETQYF
NA	TRBV5-1	NA	TRBJ2-2	TGCGCCAGCAGCTTGGTCCTAGGGAGAAACACCGGGGAGCTGTTTTTT	CASSLVLGRNTGELFF
NA	TRBV2	NA	TRBJ1-5	TGTGCCAGCAGTTTCCAGAGAAATATCCAACTAAATCAGCCCCAGCATTTT	CASSFQRNIQLNQPQHF
TRBD1	TRBV6-1	NA	TRBJ2-7	TGTGCCAGCAGTGAAGGGACAGGGATCTACGAGCAGTACTTC	CASSEGTGIYEQYF
TRBD1	TRBV7-9	NA	TRBJ2-7	TGTGCCAGCAGCTTAATGGGGACAGGGAGTTACGAGCAGTACTTC	CASSLMGTGSYEQYF
NA	TRBV28	once	TRBJ1-4	TGTGCCAGCAGCGGTCACAGGGAGGGTGAAAAACTGTTTTTT	CASSGHREGEKLFF
TRBD1	TRBV6-5	NA	TRBJ1-1	TGTGCCAGCAGCAAGACAGGGTGGAGTGAAGCTTTCTTT	CASSKTGWSEAFF
NA	TRBV9	NA	TRBJ1-1	TGTGCCAGCAGCCCCAGGACAGCGAACACTGAAGCTTTCTTT	CASSPRTANTEAFF
TRBD1	TRBV5-1	NA	TRBJ1-1	TGCGCCAGCAGCACCGACAGGGTGAACACTGAAGCTTTCTTT	CASSTDRVNTEAFF